This T cell receptor (beta chain) emerged from a study of CD8+ T cells in alopecia areata. Across the study: Female roughly 7-11-week-old C3H/HeJ recipients received skin from roughly 6-12-month-old C3H/HeJ graft donors with spontaneous alopecia.

Sorting relied on CD4, CD8alpha, NKG2D, NKG2ACE and other markers applied to pooled cutaneous lymph node cells. Investigators isolated RNA and reverse transcribed it into cDNA to act as the sequencing template. Sequenced by immunoSEQ multiplex PCR; TCRdb stores in-frame clones only, minus some. Altogether 270,000 or so clones were found in the sample, and no singletons occur. The V gene's germline CDR1 is FNHDT and CDR2 SITEND (reference sequence). The V segment lost 0 bases and the J segment 6 bases; nucleotides outside the gene matches: 7. The CDR3 runs 17 residues. Details on this clone: Mouse gene names and germline throughout. The missing CDR3 end, 4 residues past where the read stops, is filled in from the germline J gene.

This chain links TRBV19 with TRBJ2-1, with 12 bases aligning to TRBD1. The TCR sequence derives from a C3H/HeJ mouse with alopecia areata. This line is of MHC haplotype H2-k. Sequencing was carried out using CD4+ T cells sorted from a lymph node. The CDR3 loop is CASSIERDRGRGAEQFF. CDR3 bases read: TGTGCCAGCAGTATAGAAAGGGACAGGGGGCGAGGTGCT.